This TCR beta chain stems from a study of T-cell reconstitution after alpha-beta-depleted transplantation in children. Unique molecular identifiers featured in how the TCRbeta library was prepared. Each CDR3 protein is one row after TCRdb ran MiXCR on the PCR reads. The repertoire holds 450,000 to 700,000 distinct CDR3 sequences, with 27% as singletons. The germline CDR1 and CDR2 sequences are SEHNR and FQNEAQ (reference sequence). Losses at the gene ends were 5 bases for V and 8 bases for J; bases not matched to a gene: 7. The CDR3 totals 15 residues. This clonotype turned up a few times. The rearrangement joins TRBV7-9 to TRBJ2-1; 12 nucleotides align to TRBD2. Specimen: PBMCs, collected before TCRalphabeta/CD19-depleted stem cell transplant. This clonotype was sampled from a boy in the first two years of life with Wiskott-Aldrich syndrome, due to receive a stem cell transplant. CDR3 nucleotide sequence: TGTGCCAGCAGCCAGGGACTAGCGGGCCCCGATGAGCAGTTCTTC. It is translated as CASSQGLAGPDEQFF. Full variable domain (missing parts from reference TRBV7-9 and TRBJ2-1): DTGVSQNPRHKITKRGQNVTFRCDPISEHNRLYWYRQTLGQGPEFLTYFQNEAQLEKSRLLSDRFSAERPKGSFSTLEIQRTEQGDSAMYLCASSQGLAGPDEQFFGPGTRLTVL.